The subject of this entry is one T cell receptor beta chain. The antigen is unknown. The data derive from a study of PD-L1 blockade in urothelial cancer. Study-wide findings and caveats: Tumor-linked clones in blood grew more by 3 weeks in durable-benefit patients.

Urothelial carcinoma affected the patients, and it was locally advanced or metastatic. Pretreatment sampling and on-treatment sampling together yielded between 1 and 8 samples for each patient. The germline V gene has CDR1 MGHDK and CDR2 SYGVNS. This CDR3 contains 14 residues. The V gene end was trimmed by 4 bases and the J gene end by 1 base; junction bases not matched to a gene: 3. The repertoire was sequenced with immunoSEQ multiplex PCR; TCRdb's copy has only in-frame clones and lacks some. The data show more than 45,000 clones, approximately 83% seen once. This receptor was identified in a man between 60 and 70 years old with urothelial cancer. V and J are TRBV25-1 and TRBJ2-7; 8 bases line up with TRBD1. The sequencing used PBMCs, collected around atezolizumab (anti-PD-L1) treatment. In nucleotides, the CDR3 is TGTGCCAGCAGTGGACGGACAGGGTCCTACGAGCAGTACTTC. Amino acids: CASSGRTGSYEQYF.